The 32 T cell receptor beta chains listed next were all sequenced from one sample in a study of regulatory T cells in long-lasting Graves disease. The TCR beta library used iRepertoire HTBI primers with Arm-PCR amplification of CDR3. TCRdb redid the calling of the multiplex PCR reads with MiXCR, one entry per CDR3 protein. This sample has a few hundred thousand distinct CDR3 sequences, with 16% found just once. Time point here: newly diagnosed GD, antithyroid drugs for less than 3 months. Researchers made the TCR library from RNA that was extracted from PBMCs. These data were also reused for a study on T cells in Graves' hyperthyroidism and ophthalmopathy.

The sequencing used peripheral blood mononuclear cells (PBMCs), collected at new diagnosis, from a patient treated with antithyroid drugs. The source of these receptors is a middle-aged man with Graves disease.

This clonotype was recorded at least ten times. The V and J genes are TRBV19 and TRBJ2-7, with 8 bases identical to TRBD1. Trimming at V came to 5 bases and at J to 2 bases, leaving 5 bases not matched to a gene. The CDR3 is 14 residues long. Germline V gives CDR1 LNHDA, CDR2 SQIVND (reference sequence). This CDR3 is CASSDRDRTYEQYF. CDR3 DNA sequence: TGTGCCAGTAGTGACCGGGACAGGACCTACGAGCAGTACTTC.

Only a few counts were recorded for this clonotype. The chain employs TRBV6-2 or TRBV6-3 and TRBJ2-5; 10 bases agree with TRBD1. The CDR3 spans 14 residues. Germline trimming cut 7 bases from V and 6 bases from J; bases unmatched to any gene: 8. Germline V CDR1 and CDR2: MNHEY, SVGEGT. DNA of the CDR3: TGTGCCAGCAAGGAGACAGGGGGCTCGAAGACCCAGTACTTC. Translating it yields CASKETGGSKTQYF.

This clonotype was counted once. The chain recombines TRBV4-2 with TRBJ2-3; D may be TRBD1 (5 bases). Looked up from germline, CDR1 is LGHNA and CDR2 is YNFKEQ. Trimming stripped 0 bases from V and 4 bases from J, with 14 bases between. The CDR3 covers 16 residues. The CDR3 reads CASSQDYLLGADTQYF. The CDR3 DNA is TGTGCCAGCAGCCAAGACTATCTCCTAGGGGCAGATACGCAGTATTTT.

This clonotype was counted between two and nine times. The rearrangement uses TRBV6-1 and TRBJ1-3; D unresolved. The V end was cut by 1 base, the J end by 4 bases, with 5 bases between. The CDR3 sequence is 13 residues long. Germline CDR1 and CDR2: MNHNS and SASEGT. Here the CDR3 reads CASSEVEGNTIYF. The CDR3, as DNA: TGTGCCAGCAGTGAAGTAGAGGGAAACACCATATATTTT.

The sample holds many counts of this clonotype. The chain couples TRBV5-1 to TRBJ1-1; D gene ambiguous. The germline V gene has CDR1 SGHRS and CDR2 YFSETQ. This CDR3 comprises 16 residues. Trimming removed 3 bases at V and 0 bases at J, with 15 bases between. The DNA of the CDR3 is TGCGCCAGCAGCTCTCGCGGGCGGGCCATGAACACTGAAGCTTTCTTT. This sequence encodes CASSSRGRAMNTEAFF.

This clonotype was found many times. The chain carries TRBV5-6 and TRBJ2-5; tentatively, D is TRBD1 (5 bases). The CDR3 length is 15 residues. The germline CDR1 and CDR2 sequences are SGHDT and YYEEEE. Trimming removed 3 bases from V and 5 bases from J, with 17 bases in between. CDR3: CASSSAGRIHETQYF. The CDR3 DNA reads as TGTGCCAGCAGCTCGGCAGGGCGCATACATGAGACCCAGTACTTC.

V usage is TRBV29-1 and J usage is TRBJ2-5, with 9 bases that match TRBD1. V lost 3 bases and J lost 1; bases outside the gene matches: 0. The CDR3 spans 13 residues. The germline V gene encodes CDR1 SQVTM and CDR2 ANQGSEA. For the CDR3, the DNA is TGCAGCGTTGAGGGACAGGGCCAAGAGACCCAGTACTTC. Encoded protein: CSVEGQGQETQYF.

DNA of the CDR3: TGCAGTGCTAGTTACAGGGTTCTCTATGGCTACACCTTC. Its protein is CSASYRVLYGYTF. The gene calls are TRBV20-1 and TRBJ1-2, with a tentative D call TRBD1 (6 bases). Trimming shortened V by 3 bases and J by 4 bases, and 12 bases separated the two germline ends. The CDR3 runs to 13 residues. Germline CDR1 is DFQATT and CDR2 is SNEGSKA (reference sequence).

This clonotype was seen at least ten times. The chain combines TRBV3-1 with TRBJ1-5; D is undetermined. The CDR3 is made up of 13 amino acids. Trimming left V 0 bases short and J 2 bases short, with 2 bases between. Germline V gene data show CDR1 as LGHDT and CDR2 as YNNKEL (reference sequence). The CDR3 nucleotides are TGTGCCAGCAGCCAAGACCGCAATCAGCCCCAGCATTTT. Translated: CASSQDRNQPQHF.

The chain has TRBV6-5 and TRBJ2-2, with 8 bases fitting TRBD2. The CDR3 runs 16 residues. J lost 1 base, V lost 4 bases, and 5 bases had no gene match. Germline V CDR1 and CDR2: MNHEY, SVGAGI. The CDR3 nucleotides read TGTGCCAGCAGTTTCGGACTAGCCGTGAACACCGGGGAGCTGTTTTTT. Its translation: CASSFGLAVNTGELFF.

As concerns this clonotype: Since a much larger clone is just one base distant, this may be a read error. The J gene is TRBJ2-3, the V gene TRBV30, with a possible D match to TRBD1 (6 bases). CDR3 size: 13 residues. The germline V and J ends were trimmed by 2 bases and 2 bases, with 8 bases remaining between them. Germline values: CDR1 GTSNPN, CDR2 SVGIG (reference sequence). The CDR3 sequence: CAWSRGNTDTQYF. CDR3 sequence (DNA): TGTGCCTGGAGTAGGGGGAACACAGATACGCAGTATTTT.

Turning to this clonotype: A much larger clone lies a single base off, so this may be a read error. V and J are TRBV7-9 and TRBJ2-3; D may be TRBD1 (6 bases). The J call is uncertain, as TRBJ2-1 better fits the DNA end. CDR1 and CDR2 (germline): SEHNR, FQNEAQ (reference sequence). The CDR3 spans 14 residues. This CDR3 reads CASSSIRGYNGQFF. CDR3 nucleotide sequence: TGTGCCAGCAGCTCCATCAGGGGATACAATGGGCAGTTCTTC.

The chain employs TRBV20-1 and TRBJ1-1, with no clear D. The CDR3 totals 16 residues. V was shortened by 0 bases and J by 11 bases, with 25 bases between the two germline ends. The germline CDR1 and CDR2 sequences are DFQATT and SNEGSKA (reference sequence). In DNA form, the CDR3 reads TGCAGTGCTAGAGATATGGGCGGATCACTAACTGAAACCGCTTTCTTT. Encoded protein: CSARDMGGSLTETAFF.

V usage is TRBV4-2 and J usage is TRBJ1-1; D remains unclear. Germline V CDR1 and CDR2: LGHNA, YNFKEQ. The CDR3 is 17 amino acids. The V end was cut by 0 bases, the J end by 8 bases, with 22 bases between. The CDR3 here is CASSQDTWTSYAIEAFF. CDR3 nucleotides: TGTGCCAGCAGCCAAGATACTTGGACGAGCTACGCGATCGAAGCTTTCTTT.

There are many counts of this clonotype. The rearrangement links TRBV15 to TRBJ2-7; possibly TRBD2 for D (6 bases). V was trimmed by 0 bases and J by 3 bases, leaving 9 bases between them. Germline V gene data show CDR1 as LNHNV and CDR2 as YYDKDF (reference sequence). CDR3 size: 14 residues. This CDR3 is CATSRDRTNYEQYF. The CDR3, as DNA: TGTGCCACCAGCAGAGATCGGACTAACTACGAGCAGTACTTC. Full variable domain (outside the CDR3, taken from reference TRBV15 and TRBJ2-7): DAMVIQNPRYQVTQFGKPVTLSCSQTLNHNVMYWYQQKSSQAPKLLFHYYDKDFNNEADTPDNFQSRRPNTSFCFLDIRSPGLGDTAMYLCATSRDRTNYEQYFGPGTRLTVT.

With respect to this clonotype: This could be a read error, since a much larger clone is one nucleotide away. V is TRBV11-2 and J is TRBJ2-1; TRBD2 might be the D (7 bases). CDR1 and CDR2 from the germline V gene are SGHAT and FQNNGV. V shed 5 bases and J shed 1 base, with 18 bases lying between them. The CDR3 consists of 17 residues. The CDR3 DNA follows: TGTGCCAGCAGCCCGAGTAGGGGGGGCACATCCTACAATGAGCAGTTCTTC. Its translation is CASSPSRGGTSYNEQFF.

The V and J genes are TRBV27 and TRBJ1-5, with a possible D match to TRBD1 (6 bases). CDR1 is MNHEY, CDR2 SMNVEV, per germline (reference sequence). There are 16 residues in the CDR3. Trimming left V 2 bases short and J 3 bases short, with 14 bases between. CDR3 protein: CASSLNRGRINQPQHF. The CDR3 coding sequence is TGTGCCAGCAGTTTAAATAGGGGGAGGATCAATCAGCCCCAGCATTTT.

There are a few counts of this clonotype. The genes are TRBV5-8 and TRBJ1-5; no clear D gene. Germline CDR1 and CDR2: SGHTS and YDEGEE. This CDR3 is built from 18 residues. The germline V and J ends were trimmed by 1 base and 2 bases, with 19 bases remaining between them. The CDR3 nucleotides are TGTGCCAGCAGCTTGAAGGACCGGTCCCAACGACGCAATCAGCCCCAGCATTTT. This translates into CASSLKDRSQRRNQPQHF.

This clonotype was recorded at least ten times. CDR3 in amino acids: CASSLESGVEQFF. The CDR3 region has the DNA TGTGCCAGCAGTTTAGAATCCGGGGTTGAGCAGTTCTTC. The chain combines TRBV12-3 or TRBV12-4 with TRBJ2-1, with D perhaps matching TRBD2 (5 bases). CDR3 size: 13 residues. V gave up 1 base and J gave up 9 bases, with 10 bases separating them.

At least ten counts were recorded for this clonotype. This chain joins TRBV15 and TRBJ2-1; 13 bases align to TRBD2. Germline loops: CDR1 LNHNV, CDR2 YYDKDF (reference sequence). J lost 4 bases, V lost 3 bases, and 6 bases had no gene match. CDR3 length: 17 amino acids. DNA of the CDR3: TGTGCCACCAGCAGCCTCCCGGGACTAGCGGGGTACAATGAGCAGTTCTTC. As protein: CATSSLPGLAGYNEQFF.

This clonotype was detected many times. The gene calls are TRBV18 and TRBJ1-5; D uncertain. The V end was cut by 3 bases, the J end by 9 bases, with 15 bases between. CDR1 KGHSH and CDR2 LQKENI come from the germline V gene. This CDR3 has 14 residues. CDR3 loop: CASSPGKGGWPQHF. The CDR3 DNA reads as TGTGCCAGCTCACCGGGGAAAGGTGGATGGCCCCAGCATTTT.

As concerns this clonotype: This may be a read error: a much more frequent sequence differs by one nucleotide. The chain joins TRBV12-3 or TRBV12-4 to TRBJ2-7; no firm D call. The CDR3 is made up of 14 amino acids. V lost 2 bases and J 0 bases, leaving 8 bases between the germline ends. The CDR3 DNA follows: TGTGCCAGCAGTTTATACGAAAGCTCCTACGAGCAGTACTTC. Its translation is CASSLYESSYEQYF.

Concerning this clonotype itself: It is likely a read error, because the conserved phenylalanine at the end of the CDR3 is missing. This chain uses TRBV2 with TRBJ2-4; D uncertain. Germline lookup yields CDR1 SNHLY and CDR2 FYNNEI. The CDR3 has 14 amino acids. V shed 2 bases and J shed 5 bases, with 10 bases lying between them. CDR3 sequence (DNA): TGTGCCAGCAGTGAATCTGGAGTGCAAAACATTCAGTACTCC. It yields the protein CASSESGVQNIQYS.

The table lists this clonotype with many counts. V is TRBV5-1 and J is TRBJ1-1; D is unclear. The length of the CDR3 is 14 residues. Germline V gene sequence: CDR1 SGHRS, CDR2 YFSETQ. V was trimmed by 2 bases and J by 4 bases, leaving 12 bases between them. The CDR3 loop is CASSFGDGSTEAFF. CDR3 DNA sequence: TGCGCCAGCAGCTTTGGGGATGGGAGCACTGAAGCTTTCTTT.

The CDR3 DNA sequence: TGTGCCAGCAGCCCCCAAAGGAGCTATGGCTACACCTTC. Encoded protein: CASSPQRSYGYTF. The V gene is TRBV28, the J gene TRBJ1-2; D unresolved. The CDR3 loop spans 13 amino acids. Germline V gene data show CDR1 as MDHEN and CDR2 as SYDVKM. Trimming took 6 bases from V and 4 from J, leaving 12 bases between them.

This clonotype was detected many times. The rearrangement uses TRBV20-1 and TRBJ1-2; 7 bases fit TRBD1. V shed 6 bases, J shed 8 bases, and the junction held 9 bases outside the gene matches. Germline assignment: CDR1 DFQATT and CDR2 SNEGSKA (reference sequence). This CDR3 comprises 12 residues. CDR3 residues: CSAQTGLYGYTF. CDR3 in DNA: TGCAGTGCGCAGACAGGGCTCTACGGCTACACCTTC.

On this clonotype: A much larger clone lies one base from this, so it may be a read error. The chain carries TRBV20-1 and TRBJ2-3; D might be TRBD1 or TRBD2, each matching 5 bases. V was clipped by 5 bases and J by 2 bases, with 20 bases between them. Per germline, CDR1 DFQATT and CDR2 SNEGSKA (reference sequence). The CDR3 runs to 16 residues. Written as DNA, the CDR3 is TGCAGTGCTCCCAACCGGGACCAAGGAACCACAGATACGCAGTATTTT. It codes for CSAPNRDQGTTDTQYF.

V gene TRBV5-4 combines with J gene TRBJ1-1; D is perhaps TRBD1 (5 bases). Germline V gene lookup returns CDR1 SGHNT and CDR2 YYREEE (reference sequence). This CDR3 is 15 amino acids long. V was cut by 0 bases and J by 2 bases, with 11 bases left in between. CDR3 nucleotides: TGTGCCAGCAGCTTGGAAGCGACAGTAAACACTGAAGCTTTCTTT. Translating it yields CASSLEATVNTEAFF. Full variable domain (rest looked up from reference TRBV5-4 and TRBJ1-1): ETGVTQSPTHLIKTRGQQVTLRCSSQSGHNTVSWYQQALGQGPQFIFQYYREEENGRGNFPPRFSGLQFPNYSSELNVNALELDDSALYLCASSLEATVNTEAFFGQGTRLTVV.

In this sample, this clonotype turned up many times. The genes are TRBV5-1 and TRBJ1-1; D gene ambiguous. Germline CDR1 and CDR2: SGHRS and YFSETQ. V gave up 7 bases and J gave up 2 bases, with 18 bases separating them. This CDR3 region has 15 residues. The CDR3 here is CASRRGTAGNTEAFF. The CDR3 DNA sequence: TGCGCCAGCCGCCGGGGAACCGCTGGTAACACTGAAGCTTTCTTT.

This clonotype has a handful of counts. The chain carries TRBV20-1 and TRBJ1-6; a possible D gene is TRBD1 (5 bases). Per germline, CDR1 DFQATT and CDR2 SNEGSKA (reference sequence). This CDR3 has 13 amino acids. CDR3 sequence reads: CSPLRGSNSPLHF. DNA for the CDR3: TGCTCCCCCTTGAGGGGTAGTAATTCACCCCTCCACTTT.

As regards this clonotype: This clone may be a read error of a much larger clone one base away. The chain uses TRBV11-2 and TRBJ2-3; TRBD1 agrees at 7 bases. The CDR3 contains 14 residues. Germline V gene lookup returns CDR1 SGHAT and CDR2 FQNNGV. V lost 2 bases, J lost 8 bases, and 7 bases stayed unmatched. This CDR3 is CASSLNRGQGTQYF. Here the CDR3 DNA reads TGTGCCAGCAGCTTAAACAGGGGCCAAGGTACGCAGTATTTT. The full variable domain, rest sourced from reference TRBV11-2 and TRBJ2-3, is EAGVAQSPRYKIIEKRQSVAFWCNPISGHATLYWYQQILGQGPKLLIQFQNNGVVDDSQLPKDRFSAERLKGVDSTLKIQPAKLEDSAVYLCASSLNRGQGTQYFGPGTRLTVL.

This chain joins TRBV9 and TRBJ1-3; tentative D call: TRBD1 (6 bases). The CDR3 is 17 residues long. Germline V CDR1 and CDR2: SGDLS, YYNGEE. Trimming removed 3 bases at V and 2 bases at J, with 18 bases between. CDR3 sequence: CASSAPRDNPAGNTIYF. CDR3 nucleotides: TGTGCCAGCAGCGCCCCCCGGGACAACCCAGCTGGAAACACCATATATTTT. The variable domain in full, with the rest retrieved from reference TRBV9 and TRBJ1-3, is DSGVTQTPKHLITATGQRVTLRCSPRSGDLSVYWYQQSLDQGLQFLIQYYNGEERAKGNILERFSAQQFPDLHSELNLSSLELGDSALYFCASSAPRDNPAGNTIYFGEGSWLTVV.